This TCR beta chain originates from a study of shared clonotypes between healthy human individuals. Study-wide points: In this cohort, only blood was sampled, and tissue repertoires likely differ. Non-shared clonotypes had lower generation probabilities than those shared by all four donors.

This CDR3 is built from 13 residues. The V and J ends lost 5 bases and 1 base respectively, with 9 bases between them. CDR1 is MNHEY, CDR2 SVGAGI, per germline. The repertoire was sequenced with immunoSEQ multiplex PCR; TCRdb's copy has only in-frame clones and lacks some. The profile shows about 2 million clones, over 85% of them singletons. CD45RO-negative, CCR7-selected cells formed the naive CD8 fraction, which excluded terminally differentiated effector memory CD45RA+ cells. The donors were all Caucasian adults (living in Nashville, Tennessee). As for this clone: Its antigen remains unidentified.

This TCR was recovered from a man aged 18 to 29 in good health. The sample comprised naive CD8+ T cells sorted from blood. This chain connects TRBV6-5 to TRBJ2-7; D is perhaps TRBD1 (5 bases). The CDR3 DNA reads as TGTGCCAGCAGTGAAGGGGAATCCTACGAGCAGTACTTC. It translates to CASSEGESYEQYF.